This T cell receptor (beta chain) was captured by sequencing in a study of beta chain features in type 1 diabetes. Study results and limitations: All four CD4+ subsets from Type 1 diabetes patients carried moderately but significantly shorter TCRB CDR3s.

This CDR3 has 14 amino acids. Per germline, CDR1 SGHTA and CDR2 FQGNSA. Deletions cut 1 base from V and 3 bases from J, with 10 bases between. This clone was seen a few times. The antigen remains unidentified. cDNA synthesis used the whole RNA isolate, giving expressed TCRB sequences. TCRdb's copy holds only in-frame clones and misses some; the assay was immunoSEQ multiplex PCR. The sample holds about 340,000 clones, around 8% seen once. Sorting produced populations that all topped 95% purity. The source of this sequence is a woman aged 18-30 years in good health. What was sequenced was central memory CD4+ T cells from blood. The V gene is TRBV7-2, the J gene TRBJ2-7, with D uncertain. In DNA form, the CDR3 reads TGTGCCAGCAGCTTAGTACTCATGAGCTACGAGCAGTACTTC. Protein sequence: CASSLVLMSYEQYF.